This TCR beta chain came from a study of T cells in localized non-small cell lung cancer (dated by TCRdb to about 2020). At the level of the whole study: Comparing tumors with uninvolved tumor-adjacent lungs, the study looked at the T cell repertoires of hundreds of patients with early-stage NSCLC. A mean age of around 66 years was recorded for the NSCLC patients, of whom more than 120 were male and 100 to 110 were female. The cohort comprised around 240 treatment-naïve NSCLC patients with resected, localized lung tumors.

In regard to this clone: Its antigen has not been determined. Base-call qualities are not available, and no considerably larger clone is one nucleotide away.

Overall study results and their limits: A median of around 57 of the top 100 tumor clones were detected in paired uninvolved adjacent lung, and 25 to 35 of these tumor clones were also found among the top 100 clones of the paired uninvolved adjacent lung. Because multi-region tumor sequencing was not performed, intratumor heterogeneity could not be ruled out. Higher blood T cell density associated with longer overall survival, while higher adjacent-lung clonality associated with shorter survival. Uninvolved tumor-adjacent lung showed the highest T cell clonality, higher than tumor, which suggests more focused antigenic responses in the uninvolved tumor-adjacent lung. Because the study design was exploratory, TCR variables were selected using unadjusted p-values without false-discovery rate correction.

The germline V gene specifies SGHTA as CDR1 and FQGTGA as CDR2. The CDR3 measures 12 amino acids from cysteine to phenylalanine. Of the read, only the CDR3 DNA is kept; its 36 bases are in frame from base 1. V and J are truncated by 4 bases and 8 bases respectively, leaving an intervening sequence of 11 bases. The immunoSEQ Assay was used to sequence TCR beta CDR3 regions from DNA. As for the authors' bioinformatics: T cell density was computed as TCR beta template counts normalized to usable DNA estimated by amplifying housekeeping genes. Using the preseqR package, richness was estimated by extrapolating to 120,000 templates for tissue samples and 400,000 templates for PBMC samples. Clonality was defined by subtracting Pielou's evenness from one. To identify tissue-enriched TCRs, differential abundance testing was run on productive amino-acid clonotypes with a minimum total count of 5 and an alpha of 0.1. Repertoire overlap between compartments was quantified with the Jaccard Index and Morisita Overlap Index. GLIPH clustered TCR beta CDR3s with public tetramer-defined viral CDR3s; viral motifs required at least three viral sequences plus V-gene enrichment. TCRdb retrieved this table from immuneACCESS and kept in-frame rearrangements only. Not all clones are present; in checked studies, unresolved V genes account for under half, and no reason is known for the remainder. V, J and clone size reflect that table, while D and trimming were determined from the DNA. In all, the sample holds about 70,000 clones, and about 90% of those were seen once. 21% of the sample belongs to the ten largest clones.

At diagnosis, peripheral blood, uninvolved tumor-adjacent lung and tumor were collected and were preserved as a mix of fresh-frozen and FFPE material. For TCR repertoire profiling, the blood samples were analyzed as peripheral blood mononuclear cells. The source was peripheral blood, collected before any cancer treatment. The receptor was derived from a male donor aged 60 or over with stage III squamous cell lung carcinoma. The chain couples TRBV7-3 to TRBJ1-1; the D gene is unclear. The bases are TGTGCCAGCAGCTATCCGCCAGAAGAAGCTTTCTTT. Translated, it gives CASSYPPEEAFF.